This T cell receptor (beta chain) was observed in a study of cytomegalovirus exposure and HLA in healthy donors. Study as a whole: Researchers previously reported finding fewer than 140 million unique TCR beta sequences from 150 million to 200 million T cells. Findings and limits, study-wide: Data from an earlier analysis indicated that most TCR beta V segments were productive either about 87% or about 30% of the time.

A few counts support this clone. Its antigen is as yet unknown. 60 Vbeta and 13 Jbeta primers were used in PCR. Clones were read by immunoSEQ multiplex PCR, and TCRdb kept only the in-frame ones, dropping some. The repertoire has fewer than 200,000 clones, about four fifths of them found once; the top ten carry roughly 1.5%. Germline lookup yields CDR1 SGHDN and CDR2 FVKESK. The ends were cut back, 1 base at V and 9 bases at J, with 7 bases in the middle. The CDR3 is made up of 11 amino acids. This sequence was found in a male donor in good health and CMV-seronegative. Sequences were obtained from PBMCs. This chain joins TRBV14 and TRBJ2-7; tentative D call: TRBD2 (5 bases). Written as DNA, the CDR3 is TGTGCCAGCAGCCAAGGGGCGGGGCAGTACTTC. Translating it yields CASSQGAGQYF. Looking up the rest from reference TRBV14 and TRBJ2-7 gives the full variable domain: EAGVTQFPSHSVIEKGQTVTLRCDPISGHDNLYWYRRVMGKEIKFLLHFVKESKQDESGMPNNRFLAERTGGTYSTLKVQPAELEDSGVYFCASSQGAGQYFGPGTRLTVT.